This TCR beta chain was retrieved from a study of beta chain features in type 1 diabetes. Sequencing targeted expressed TCRB transcripts, as all isolated RNA had been reverse transcribed. Clones were read by immunoSEQ multiplex PCR, and TCRdb kept only the in-frame ones, dropping some. The table lists about 320,000 clones, about 14% of them singletons. CDR1 is SGHRS and CDR2 is YFSETQ in the germline V gene. The CDR3 runs to 14 residues. V gave up 0 bases and J gave up 11 bases; unmatched junction bases: 5. The chain combines TRBV5-1 with TRBJ2-1, with 10 bases identical to TRBD2. This sequence originates from a man in his thirties or forties in good health. Material for sequencing was central memory CD4+ T cells from blood. The CDR3 DNA reads as TGCGCCAGCAGCTTGGGGCTAGCGGGGGAAAAGCAGTTCTTC. Translating it yields CASSLGLAGEKQFF.